The clone carrying this T cell receptor beta chain occurred a few times. Using unique molecular identifiers, the investigators prepared the TCRbeta library. Via MiXCR, TCRdb re-called the PCR reads, giving one row per CDR3 protein. The sample records more than 550,000 distinct CDR3 sequences, 10% being singletons. This record comes from a study of T-cell reconstitution after alpha-beta-depleted transplantation in children. Germline CDR1 and CDR2: MNHEY and SVGEGT. This CDR3 has 19 residues. Trimming pared 7 bases from V and 4 bases from J, leaving 32 bases between. The TCR sequence derives from a human donor who donated a stem cell graft to a child with acute myeloid leukemia. The input for sequencing was PBMCs from the stem cell graft donor, taken from the stem cell graft. The rearrangement links TRBV6-2 or TRBV6-3 to TRBJ2-7, with D maybe TRBD2 (6 bases). The CDR3 loop reads CASNPPSLRGPTRGYEQYF. CDR3 sequence (DNA): TGTGCCAGCAACCCTCCGAGTTTGCGGGGTCCGACTAGAGGGTACGAGCAGTACTTC.